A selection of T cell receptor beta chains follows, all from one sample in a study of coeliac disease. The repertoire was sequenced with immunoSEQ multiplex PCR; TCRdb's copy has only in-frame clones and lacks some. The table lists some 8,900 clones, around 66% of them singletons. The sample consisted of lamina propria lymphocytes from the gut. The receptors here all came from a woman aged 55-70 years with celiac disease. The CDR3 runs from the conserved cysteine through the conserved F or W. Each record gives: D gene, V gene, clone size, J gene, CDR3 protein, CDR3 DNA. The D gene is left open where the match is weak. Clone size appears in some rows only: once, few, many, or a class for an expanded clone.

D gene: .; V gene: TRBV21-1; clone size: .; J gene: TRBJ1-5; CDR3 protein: CASSPGDNQPQHF; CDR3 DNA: TGTGCCAGCAGCCCTGGAGACAATCAGCCCCAGCATTTT
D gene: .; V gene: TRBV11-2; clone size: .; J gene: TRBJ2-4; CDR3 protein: CASSSYQAKNIQYF; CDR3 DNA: TGTGCCAGCAGCTCTTACCAGGCCAAAAACATTCAGTACTTC
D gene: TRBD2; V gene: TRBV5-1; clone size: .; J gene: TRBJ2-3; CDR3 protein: CASSAGTSGVDTQYF; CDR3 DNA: TGCGCCAGCAGCGCCGGGACTAGCGGTGTAGATACGCAGTATTTT
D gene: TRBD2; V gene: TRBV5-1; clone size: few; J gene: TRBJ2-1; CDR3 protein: CASSLSGRDYSEQFF; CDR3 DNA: TGCGCCAGCAGCCTTAGCGGGAGAGATTATAGTGAGCAGTTCTTC
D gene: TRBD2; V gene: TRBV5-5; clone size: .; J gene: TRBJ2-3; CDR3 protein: CASSLEGLAGGDTQYF; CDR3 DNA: TGTGCCAGCAGCTTGGAAGGACTAGCGGGAGGAGATACGCAGTATTTT
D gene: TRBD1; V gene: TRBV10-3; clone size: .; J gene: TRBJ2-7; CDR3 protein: CAISEDRGKDEQYF; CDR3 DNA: TGTGCCATCAGTGAGGACAGGGGAAAGGACGAGCAGTACTTC
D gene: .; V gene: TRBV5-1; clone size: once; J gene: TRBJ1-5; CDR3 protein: CASSPGIISNQPQHF; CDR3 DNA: TGCGCCAGCAGCCCGGGTATCATTAGCAATCAGCCCCAGCATTTT
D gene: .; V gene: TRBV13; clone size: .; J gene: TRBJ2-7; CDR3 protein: CASSYPAGEQYF; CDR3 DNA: TGTGCCAGCAGCTACCCGGCAGGCGAGCAGTACTTC
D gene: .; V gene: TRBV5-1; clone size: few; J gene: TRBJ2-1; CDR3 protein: CASSRIGSSYNEQFF; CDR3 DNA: TGCGCCAGCAGCAGAATAGGGAGCTCCTACAATGAGCAGTTCTTC
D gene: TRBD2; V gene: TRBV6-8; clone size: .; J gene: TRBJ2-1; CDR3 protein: CASSPGTSVRDEQFF; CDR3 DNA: TGTGCCAGCAGCCCCGGGACTAGCGTTAGGGATGAGCAGTTCTTC
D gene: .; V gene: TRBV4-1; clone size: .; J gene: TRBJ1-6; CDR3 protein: CASSHKVGQGESPLHF; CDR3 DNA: TGCGCCAGCAGCCATAAAGTCGGGCAGGGCGAATCACCCCTCCACTTT
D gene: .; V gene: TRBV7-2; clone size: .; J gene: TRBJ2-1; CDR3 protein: CASSHPTYNEQFF; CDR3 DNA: TGTGCCAGCAGCCACCCCACTTATAATGAGCAGTTCTTC
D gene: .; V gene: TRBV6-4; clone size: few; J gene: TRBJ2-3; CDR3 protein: CASSLRGLGTDTQYF; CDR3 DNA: TGTGCCAGCAGCCTCCGCGGACTGGGCACAGATACGCAGTATTTT
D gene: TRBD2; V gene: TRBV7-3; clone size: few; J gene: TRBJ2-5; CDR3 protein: CASSWGTSGRGAETQYF; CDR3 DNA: TGTGCCAGCAGCTGGGGGACTAGCGGGAGGGGCGCAGAGACCCAGTACTTC
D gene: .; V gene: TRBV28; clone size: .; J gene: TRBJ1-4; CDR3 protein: CASSGRGSQGEKLFF; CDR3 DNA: TGTGCCAGCAGTGGGAGGGGTAGCCAAGGGGAAAAACTGTTTTTT
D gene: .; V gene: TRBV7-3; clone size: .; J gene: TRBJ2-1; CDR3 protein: CASSLGAGNEQFF; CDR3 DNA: TGTGCCAGCAGCTTAGGGGCGGGGAATGAGCAGTTCTTC
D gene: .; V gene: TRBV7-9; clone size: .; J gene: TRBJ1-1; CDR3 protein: CASRIMNTEAFF; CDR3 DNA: TGTGCCAGCAGAATCATGAACACTGAAGCTTTCTTT
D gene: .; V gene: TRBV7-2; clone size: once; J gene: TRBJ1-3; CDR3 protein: CASSPGVSGNTIYF; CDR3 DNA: TGTGCCAGCAGCCCCGGGGTGTCTGGAAACACCATATATTTT
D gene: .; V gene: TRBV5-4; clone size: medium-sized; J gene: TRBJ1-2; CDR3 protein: CASSFGKGSYGYTF; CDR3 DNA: TGTGCCAGCAGCTTCGGGAAAGGCAGCTATGGCTACACCTTC
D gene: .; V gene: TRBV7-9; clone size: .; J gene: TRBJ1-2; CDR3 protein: CASSANNPQVGNYGYTF; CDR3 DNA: TGTGCCAGCAGCGCAAATAACCCACAGGTGGGAAACTATGGCTACACCTTC
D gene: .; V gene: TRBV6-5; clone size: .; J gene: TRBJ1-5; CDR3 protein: CATHRGSGNQPQHF; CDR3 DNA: TGTGCCACCCACAGAGGGTCAGGCAATCAGCCCCAGCATTTT
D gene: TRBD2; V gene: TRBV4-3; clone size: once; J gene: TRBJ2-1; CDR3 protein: CASSQDFGGAVFF; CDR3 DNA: TGCGCCAGCAGCCAAGATTTCGGGGGGGCTGTGTTCTTC
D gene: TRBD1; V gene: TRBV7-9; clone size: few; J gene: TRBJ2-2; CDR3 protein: CASRPSNRGPVGELFF; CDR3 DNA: TGTGCCAGCAGACCCTCAAACAGGGGGCCGGTCGGGGAGCTGTTTTTT
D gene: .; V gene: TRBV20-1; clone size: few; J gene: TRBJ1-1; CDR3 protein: CSAREGSEAFF; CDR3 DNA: TGCAGTGCTAGAGAGGGGAGTGAAGCTTTCTTT
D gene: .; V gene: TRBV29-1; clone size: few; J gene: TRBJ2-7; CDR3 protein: CSVAGAYEQYF; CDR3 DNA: TGCAGCGTTGCAGGGGCCTACGAGCAGTACTTC
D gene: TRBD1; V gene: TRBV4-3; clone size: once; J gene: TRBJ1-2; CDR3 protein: CASSHGQGGFYGYTF; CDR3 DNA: TGCGCCAGCAGCCACGGACAGGGGGGATTCTATGGCTACACCTTC
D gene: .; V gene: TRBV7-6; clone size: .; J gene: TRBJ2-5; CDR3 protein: CASSGTTGDQETQYF; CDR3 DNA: TGTGCCAGCAGCGGAACCACAGGAGATCAAGAGACCCAGTACTTC
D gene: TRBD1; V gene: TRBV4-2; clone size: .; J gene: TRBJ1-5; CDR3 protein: CASSQGGTGVQPQHF; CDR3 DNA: TGTGCCAGCAGCCAAGGGGGGACAGGGGTTCAGCCCCAGCATTTT
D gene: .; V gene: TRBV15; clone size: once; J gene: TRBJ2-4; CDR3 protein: CATSSILLAKNIQYF; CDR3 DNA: TGTGCCACCAGCAGTATCCTACTAGCCAAAAACATTCAGTACTTC
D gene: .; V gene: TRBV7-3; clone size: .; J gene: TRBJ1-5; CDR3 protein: CASSLFEGQPQHF; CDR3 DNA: TGTGCCAGCAGCTTATTCGAGGGTCAGCCCCAGCATTTT
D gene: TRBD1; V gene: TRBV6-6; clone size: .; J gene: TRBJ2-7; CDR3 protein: CASSTTGGLEQYF; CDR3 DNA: TGTGCCAGCAGTACCACAGGGGGTCTCGAGCAGTACTTC
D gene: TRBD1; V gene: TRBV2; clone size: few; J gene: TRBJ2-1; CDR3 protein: CASSRTGGNEQFF; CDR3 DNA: TGTGCCAGCAGCAGGACAGGGGGCAATGAGCAGTTCTTC
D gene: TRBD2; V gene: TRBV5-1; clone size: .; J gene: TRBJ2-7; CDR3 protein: CASSPLAGVVEQYF; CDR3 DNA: TGCGCCAGCAGCCCACTAGCGGGAGTCGTCGAGCAGTACTTC
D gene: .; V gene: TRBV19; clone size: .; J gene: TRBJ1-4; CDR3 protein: CASSPGSATNEKLFF; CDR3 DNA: TGTGCCAGTAGTCCAGGATCGGCAACTAATGAAAAACTGTTTTTT
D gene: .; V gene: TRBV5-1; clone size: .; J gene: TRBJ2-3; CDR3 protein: CASSFSVNTDTQYF; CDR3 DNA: TGCGCCAGCAGCTTCAGCGTTAACACAGATACGCAGTATTTT
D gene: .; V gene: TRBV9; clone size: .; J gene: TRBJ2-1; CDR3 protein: CASSLRRDNEQFF; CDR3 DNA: TGTGCCAGCAGCCTCCGCCGGGACAATGAGCAGTTCTTC
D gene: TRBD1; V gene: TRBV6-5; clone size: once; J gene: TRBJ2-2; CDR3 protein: CASSWGQSNTGELFF; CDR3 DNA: TGTGCCAGCAGTTGGGGACAGTCGAACACCGGGGAGCTGTTTTTT
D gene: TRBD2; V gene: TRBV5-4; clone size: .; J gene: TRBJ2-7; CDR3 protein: CASSSAGGRSSYEQYF; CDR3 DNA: TGTGCCAGCAGCAGCGCGGGGGGACGTAGCTCCTACGAGCAGTACTTC
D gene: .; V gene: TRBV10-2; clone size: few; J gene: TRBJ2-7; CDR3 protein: CASKKTGSYEQYF; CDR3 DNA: TGCGCCAGCAAGAAGACAGGCAGCTACGAGCAGTACTTC
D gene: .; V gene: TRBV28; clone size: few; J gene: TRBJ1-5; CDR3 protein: CASRINNQPQHF; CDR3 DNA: TGTGCCAGCAGAATAAACAATCAGCCCCAGCATTTT
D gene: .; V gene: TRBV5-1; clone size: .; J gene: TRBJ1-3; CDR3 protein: CASSLTGLGNTIYF; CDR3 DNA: TGCGCCAGCAGCTTGACAGGGTTAGGAAACACCATATATTTT
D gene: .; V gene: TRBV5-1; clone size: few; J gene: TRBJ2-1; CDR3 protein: CASSLTFLGEALKGEQFF; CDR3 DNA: TGCGCCAGCAGCTTGACCTTCCTTGGGGAGGCCCTCAAAGGTGAGCAGTTCTTC
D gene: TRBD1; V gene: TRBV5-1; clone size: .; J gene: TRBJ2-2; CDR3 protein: CASSKTGGRTGELFF; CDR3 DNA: TGCGCCAGCAGCAAGACAGGGGGTAGGACCGGGGAGCTGTTTTTT
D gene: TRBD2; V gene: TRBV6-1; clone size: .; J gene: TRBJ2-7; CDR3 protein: CASNRLLAGENEQYF; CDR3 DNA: TGTGCCAGCAACAGACTTCTAGCGGGAGAAAACGAGCAGTACTTC
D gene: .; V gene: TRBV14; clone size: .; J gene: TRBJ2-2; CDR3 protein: CASSHPTGEGNTGELFF; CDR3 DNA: TGTGCCAGCAGCCACCCGACAGGGGAGGGAAACACCGGGGAGCTGTTTTTT
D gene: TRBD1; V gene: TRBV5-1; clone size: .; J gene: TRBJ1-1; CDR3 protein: CASSQTPGQGRAEAFF; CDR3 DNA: TGCGCCAGCAGCCAAACCCCGGGACAGGGGCGGGCTGAAGCTTTCTTT
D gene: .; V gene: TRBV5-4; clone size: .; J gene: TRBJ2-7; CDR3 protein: CASSSPDTPEQYF; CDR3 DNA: TGTGCCAGCAGCTCCCCGGACACCCCCGAGCAGTACTTC
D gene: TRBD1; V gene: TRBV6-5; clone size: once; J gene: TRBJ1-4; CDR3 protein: CASSRRTGRNEKLFF; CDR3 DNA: TGTGCCAGCAGTCGAAGGACAGGGAGGAATGAAAAACTGTTTTTT
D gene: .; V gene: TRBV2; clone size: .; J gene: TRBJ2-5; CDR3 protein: CASSEIQGIQETQYF; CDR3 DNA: TGTGCCAGCAGTGAAATCCAGGGGATCCAAGAGACCCAGTACTTC
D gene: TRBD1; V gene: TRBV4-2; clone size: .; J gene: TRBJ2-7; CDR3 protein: CASSQVSGTGPYEQYF; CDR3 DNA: TGTGCCAGCAGCCAAGTCTCCGGGACAGGCCCCTACGAGCAGTACTTC
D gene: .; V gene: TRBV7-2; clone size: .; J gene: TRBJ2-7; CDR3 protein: CASSLVGDRPIEQYF; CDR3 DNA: TGTGCCAGCAGCTTAGTGGGTGACAGACCGATCGAGCAGTACTTC